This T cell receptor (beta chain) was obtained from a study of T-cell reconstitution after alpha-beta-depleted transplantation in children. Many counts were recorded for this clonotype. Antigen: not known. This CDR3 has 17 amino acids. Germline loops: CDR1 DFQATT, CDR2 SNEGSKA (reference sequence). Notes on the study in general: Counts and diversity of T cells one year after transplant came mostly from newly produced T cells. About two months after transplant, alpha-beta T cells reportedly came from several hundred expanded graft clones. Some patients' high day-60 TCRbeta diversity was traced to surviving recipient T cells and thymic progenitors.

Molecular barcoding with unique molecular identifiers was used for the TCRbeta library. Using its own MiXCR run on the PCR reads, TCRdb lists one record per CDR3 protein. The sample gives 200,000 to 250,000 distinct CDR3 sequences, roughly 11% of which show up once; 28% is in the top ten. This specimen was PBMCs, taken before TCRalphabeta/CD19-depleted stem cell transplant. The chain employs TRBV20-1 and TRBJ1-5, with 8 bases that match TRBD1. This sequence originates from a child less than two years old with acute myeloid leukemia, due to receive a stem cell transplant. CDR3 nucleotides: TGCAGAACGAGTGGCAGGGGGCATCGATATAGCAATCAGCCCCAGCATTTT. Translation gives CRTSGRGHRYSNQPQHF.